The present entry profiles one TCR beta chain with its context. The antigen is unknown. The data were obtained in a study of shared clonotypes between healthy human individuals. Assay execution proceeded at the deep level. In the source study's methods: Filtering differed since immunoSEQ provided only junctions, with no quality scores. Clones were sequenced by immunoSEQ multiplex PCR, and TCRdb holds only the in-frame ones, with some missing. V and J calls and clone size are copied from that table; D and trimming were computed from the DNA. The sample holds 2 million to 2.5 million clones, more than 85% seen once. Study results and limitations: In contrast to clonotypes shared by all four donors, non-shared clonotypes had lower generation probabilities.

Every donor was a Caucasian adult from Nashville, Tennessee. CDR1 SGHTS and CDR2 YDEGEE come from the germline V gene. The germline V and J ends were trimmed by 1 base and 3 bases, with 13 bases remaining between them. The CDR3 runs to 16 residues. The sequencing input was naive CD4+ T cells from PBMCs. Subset described: CD45RA+ positively selected. This TCR derives from a man aged 18 to 30 in good health. Some clones in this sample may be carry-over from other donors' samples. This chain links TRBV5-8 with TRBJ1-4; D might be TRBD1 (5 bases). DNA for the CDR3: TGTGCCAGCAGCTTGATACGCGGGACGGCTAATGAAAAACTGTTTTTT. Protein product: CASSLIRGTANEKLFF.